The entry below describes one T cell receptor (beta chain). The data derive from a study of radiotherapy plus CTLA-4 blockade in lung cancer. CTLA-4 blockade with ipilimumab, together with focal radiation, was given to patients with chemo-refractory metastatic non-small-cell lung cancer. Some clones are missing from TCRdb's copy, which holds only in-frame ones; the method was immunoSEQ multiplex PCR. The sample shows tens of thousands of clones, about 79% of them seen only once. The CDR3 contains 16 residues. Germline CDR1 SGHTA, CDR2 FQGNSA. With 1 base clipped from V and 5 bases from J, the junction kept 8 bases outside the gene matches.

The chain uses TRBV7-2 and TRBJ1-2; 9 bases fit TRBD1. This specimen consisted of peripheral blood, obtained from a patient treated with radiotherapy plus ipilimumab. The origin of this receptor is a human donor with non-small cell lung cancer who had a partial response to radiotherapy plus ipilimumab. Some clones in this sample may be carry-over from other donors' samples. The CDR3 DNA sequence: TGTGCCAGCAGCTTAGGCTCCGGGACAGGGACGTATGGCTACACCTTC. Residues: CASSLGSGTGTYGYTF.